This T cell receptor (beta chain) was recovered during a study of CD8+ T cells in alopecia areata. Sequencing used cDNA as its template, made by extracting RNA and reverse transcribing it. Libraries were prepared by immunoSEQ multiplex PCR; TCRdb keeps only in-frame clonotypes and omits some of them. This table holds roughly 150,000 clones, about 54% found once. Per germline, CDR1 SGHTA and CDR2 FQGTGA. Trimming took off 5 bases at V and 4 bases at J, with 9 bases between the two ends. This CDR3 region has 13 residues. As for this clone: Its antigen is currently unknown.

Findings of the study overall: The study found TCR sharing across patients less clear than in mice, possibly for HLA reasons. In lesional scalp, particularly from alopecia totalis/universalis, clonality was higher than in normal scalp.

Sequenced material: CD4+ T cells sorted from blood. The clonotype originates from a human donor in good health. The chain couples TRBV7-3 to TRBJ1-5; D gene uncertain. CDR3 sequence (DNA): TGTGCCAGCAGCCTAGGACTGAATCAGCCCCAGCATTTT. It specifies CASSLGLNQPQHF.